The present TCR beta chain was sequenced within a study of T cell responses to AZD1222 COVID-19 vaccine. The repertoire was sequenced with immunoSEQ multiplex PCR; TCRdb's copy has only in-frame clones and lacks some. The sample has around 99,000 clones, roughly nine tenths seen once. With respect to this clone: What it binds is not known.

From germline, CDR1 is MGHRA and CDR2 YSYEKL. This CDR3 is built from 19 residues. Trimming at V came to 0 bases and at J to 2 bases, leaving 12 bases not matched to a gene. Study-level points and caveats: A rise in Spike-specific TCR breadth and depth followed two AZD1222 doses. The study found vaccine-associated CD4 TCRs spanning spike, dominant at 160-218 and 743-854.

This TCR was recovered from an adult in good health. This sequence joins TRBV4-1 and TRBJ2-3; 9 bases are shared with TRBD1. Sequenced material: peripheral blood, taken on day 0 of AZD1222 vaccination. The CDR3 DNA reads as TGCGCCAGCAGCCAAGAAAGGGGACAGGGCCCCCCTAACACAGATACGCAGTATTTT. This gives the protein CASSQERGQGPPNTDTQYF.